The text below deals with one TCR beta chain. What it recognizes is unknown. Per the germline V gene, CDR1 is SGHTA and CDR2 is FQGTGA. The CDR3 consists of 13 residues. The V gene lost 4 bases and the J gene lost 4 bases, with 8 bases spanning the gap. This entry is derived from a study of cytomegalovirus exposure and HLA in healthy donors. PCR amplification relied on 60 Vbeta primers (plus 13 Jbeta primers). Profiling relied on immunoSEQ multiplex PCR, and the TCRdb table lists in-frame clones only, not all of them. The sample gives 90,000 to 130,000 clones, approximately 82% of which show up once; approximately 23% is in the top ten. Findings of the study overall: Among TCR beta chains of equal frequency, HLA-associated ones were more clonally expanded in a later analysis. Most CMV-associated TCR beta chains appeared HLA-restricted in a later analysis.

This TCR came from a man in his thirties or forties in good health and CMV-seropositive. The sequencing sample was made of PBMCs. This sequence joins TRBV7-3 and TRBJ1-3; no firm D call. The CDR3 coding sequence is TGTGCCAGCAGCTCGAGTTACGGAAACACCATATATTTT. Translating it yields CASSSSYGNTIYF.